This entry lists 6 T cell receptor beta chains sequenced from one sample in a study of naive and memory T cell subsets. The SP2 primer and nested alpha and beta constant region primers amplified ligated cDNA in four rounds. One entry per CDR3 protein results from TCRdb running MiXCR on the UMI-ligation and nested PCR reads. This table has tens of thousands of distinct CDR3 sequences, approximately 11% appearing once. Treatment: skin biopsy from PPD injection site in Mantoux-positive individual. TCR cDNA received a 3' ligated oligonucleotide that carried a UMI. Specimen: skin, collected from a tuberculin skin test site. These receptors all come from an adult in good health.

In this sample, this clonotype turned up many times. The chain joins TRBV28 to TRBJ1-5; 9 bases align to TRBD1. V dropped 3 bases and J dropped 5; count of bases not matched to a gene: 2. The CDR3 covers 14 residues. Germline CDR1 is MDHEN and CDR2 is SYDVKM. The CDR3 bases are TGTGCCAGCAGTTTGGGGACAGGGTATCAGCCCCAGCATTTT. Translated, it gives CASSLGTGYQPQHF.

The chain recombines TRBV11-3 with TRBJ1-6; D call uncertain. V lost 5 bases, J lost 8 bases, and 19 bases lay in between. Germline V lookup: CDR1 SGHNT, CDR2 YENEEA. CDR3 length: 16 residues. This CDR3 reads CASSTTQRGTYSPLHF. The CDR3 nucleotides are TGTGCCAGCAGCACCACTCAACGGGGTACTTATTCACCCCTCCACTTT.

This clonotype was detected many times. This rearrangement joins TRBV4-2 to TRBJ2-1, with TRBD1 matching over 7 bases. The CDR3 sequence is 16 residues long. Germline V gene data show CDR1 as LGHNA and CDR2 as YNFKEQ. V was pared by 0 bases and J by 5 bases, with 7 bases of the junction left unmatched. The CDR3: CASSQEGTAPDNEQFF. CDR3 in DNA: TGTGCCAGCAGCCAAGAAGGGACAGCTCCTGACAATGAGCAGTTCTTC.

This clonotype was seen many times. The rearrangement uses TRBV20-1 and TRBJ2-1; 7 nucleotides line up with TRBD1. V gave up 0 bases and J gave up 1 base; unmatched junction bases: 3. The CDR3 length is 15 residues. In germline, CDR1 is DFQATT, CDR2 SNEGSKA (reference sequence). The CDR3 reads CSARDRRGSYNEQFF. The CDR3 coding sequence is TGCAGTGCTAGAGATCGCAGGGGGTCCTACAATGAGCAGTTCTTC.

This clonotype was counted ten times or more. The V and J genes are TRBV27 and TRBJ1-1, with D perhaps matching TRBD1 (6 bases). Germline V lookup: CDR1 MNHEY, CDR2 SMNVEV (reference sequence). The CDR3 has 16 amino acids. The V gene lost 4 bases and the J gene lost 6 bases, with 21 bases spanning the gap. DNA for the CDR3: TGTGCCAGCAGTTGGAGGAAACAGGGTGGTTTCGCTGAAGCTTTCTTT. As protein: CASSWRKQGGFAEAFF.

This clonotype is categorized as medium-sized. This chain uses TRBV28 with TRBJ2-3; 9 nucleotides match TRBD2. Germline V lookup: CDR1 MDHEN, CDR2 SYDVKM. After removal of 6 bases from V and 4 bases from J, the junction contained 14 bases not matched to a gene. This CDR3 has 17 amino acids. CDR3: CASSPPIGGRAPDTQYF. CDR3 DNA: TGTGCCAGCAGCCCCCCCATTGGCGGGAGGGCTCCAGATACGCAGTATTTT.